Sequencing of this TCR beta chain was carried out in a study of shared clonotypes between healthy human individuals. Study-level background: With ages of 18 to 49, the donors were two women and three men.

The assay was immunoSEQ multiplex PCR, and TCRdb's table has in-frame clones only and misses some. The sample shows 2,500,000 or so clones, 93% of them seen only once. The study separated CD4+ cells into CD45RA+ naive and CD45RA-negative memory subsets. V shed 5 bases, J shed 1 base, and the junction held 14 bases outside the gene matches. CDR1 and CDR2 (germline): SQVTM, ANQGSEA. This CDR3 is 17 amino acids long. The clonotype comes from a man between 18 and 29 years old in good health. Some clones in this sample may be carry-over from other donors' samples. The material sequenced was naive CD4+ T cells from PBMCs. As for subset: CD45RA+ positively selected. The rearrangement joins TRBV29-1 to TRBJ2-3; 8 bases line up with TRBD2. This CDR3 reads CSVTGGLYSRGTDTQYF. CDR3 coding DNA: TGCAGCGTTACGGGAGGGCTCTATTCTCGGGGCACAGATACGCAGTATTTT.